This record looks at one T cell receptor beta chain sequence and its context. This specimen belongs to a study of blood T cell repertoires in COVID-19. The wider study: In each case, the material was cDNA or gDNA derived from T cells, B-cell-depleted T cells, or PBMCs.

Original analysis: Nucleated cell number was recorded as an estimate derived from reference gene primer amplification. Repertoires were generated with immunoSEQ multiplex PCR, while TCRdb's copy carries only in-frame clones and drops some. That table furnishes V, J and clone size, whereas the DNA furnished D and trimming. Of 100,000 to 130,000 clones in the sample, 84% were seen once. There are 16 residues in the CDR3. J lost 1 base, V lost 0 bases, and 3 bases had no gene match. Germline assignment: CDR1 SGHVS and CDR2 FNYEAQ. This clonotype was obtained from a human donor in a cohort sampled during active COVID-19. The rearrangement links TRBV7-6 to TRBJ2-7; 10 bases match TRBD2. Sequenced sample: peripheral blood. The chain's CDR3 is CASSLAPGLASYEQYF. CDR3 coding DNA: TGTGCCAGCAGCTTAGCACCGGGACTAGCGTCCTACGAGCAGTACTTC.